This record covers a single TCR beta chain. These data come from a study of blood T cell repertoires in COVID-19. Libraries were prepared by immunoSEQ multiplex PCR; TCRdb keeps only in-frame clonotypes and omits some of them. This repertoire shows around 30,000 clones, around nine tenths found once; its top ten account for around 8.2%. Germline V lookup: CDR1 MNHNY, CDR2 SVGAGI (reference sequence). V was pared by 2 bases and J by 3 bases, with 7 bases of the junction left unmatched. The CDR3 is 16 amino acids. This clonotype was obtained from a man aged 70-80 years with active or convalescent COVID-19. Material: peripheral blood. V gene TRBV6-6 combines with J gene TRBJ2-1; 7 nucleotides match TRBD1. The CDR3 loop reads CASSYKRTGDYNEQFF. The CDR3 region has the DNA TGTGCCAGCAGTTACAAAAGAACAGGGGACTACAATGAGCAGTTCTTC.